The 2 T cell receptor beta chains below come from one sample, sequenced in a study of shared clonotypes between healthy human individuals. CD45RO-negative, CCR7-positively selected cells formed the naive CD8 fraction, excluding terminally differentiated effector memory CD45RA+ cells. Libraries were prepared by immunoSEQ multiplex PCR; TCRdb keeps only in-frame clonotypes and omits some of them. The sample holds some 2 million clones; 85% to 95% are singletons and the top ten take about 1.1%. The sequencing input was naive CD8+ T cells sorted from blood. The receptors here all came from a man between 18 and 29 years old in good health.

This chain uses TRBV27 with TRBJ2-2; D is perhaps TRBD2 (6 bases). V was trimmed by 3 bases and J by 7 bases, leaving 9 bases between them. The V gene's germline CDR1 is MNHEY and CDR2 SMNVEV (reference sequence). The CDR3 sequence is 13 residues long. The CDR3 is CASSFGAGGELFF. In nucleotides, the CDR3 is TGTGCCAGCAGTTTCGGAGCGGGCGGGGAGCTGTTTTTT.

As DNA, the CDR3 is TGCGCCAGCAAGGTAGCGGGAGCATTAGAGACCCAGTACTTC. Residues: CASKVAGALETQYF. V usage is TRBV10-2 and J usage is TRBJ2-5; 9 positions match TRBD2. Germline loops: CDR1 WSHSY, CDR2 SAAADI. The CDR3 covers 14 residues. V dropped 7 bases and J dropped 4; count of bases not matched to a gene: 7.